This T cell receptor beta chain came from a study of read filtering for tumor transcriptome and immune sequencing. From approximately 400 ng of RNA, a library with molecular barcoded alpha/delta and beta/gamma adaptors was made. From the reads, TCRdb called clonotypes with MiXCR, one entry per CDR3 protein. The table shows approximately 57,000 distinct CDR3 sequences, with 12% occurring only once. This CDR3 region has 14 residues. Germline V gene data show CDR1 as SGHKS and CDR2 as YYEKEE (reference sequence). Trimming pared 7 bases from V and 5 bases from J, leaving 18 bases between. This chain uses TRBV5-5 with TRBJ2-5; TRBD1 might be the D (5 bases). The receptor was derived from a donor aged 40 or over with multiple myeloma. Sample: a population of CD138-negative cells sorted from bone marrow. The CDR3 is CASDSRTPGETQYF. DNA for the CDR3: TGTGCCAGCGATTCCAGGACACCCGGGGAGACCCAGTACTTC. Combining the CDR3 with reference TRBV5-5 and TRBJ2-5 gives the whole variable domain DAGVTQSPTHLIKTRGQQVTLRCSPISGHKSVSWYQQVLGQGPQFIFQYYEKEERGRGNFPDRFSARQFPNYSSELNVNALLLGDSALYLCASDSRTPGETQYFGPGTRLLVL.